This TCR beta chain emerged from a study of vaccination and CD4 T cells after COVID-19. Worth noting for this clonotype: Its antigen is not known.

Treatment defined: approximately 9-day PBMC culture with coronavirus spike peptide pools or control peptides (ViraFEST assay). PBMCs were cultured at two million per well with 8 to 10 IU/ml IL-2 and approximately 9.7 ug/ml peptide pools. Scientists ran DNA taken from cultured CD4+ T cells through the Oncomine TCR Beta short-read assay for sequencing. TCRdb called the PCR reads again in MiXCR, with one record for every CDR3 protein. The sample consists of 20,000 to 25,000 distinct CDR3 sequences, less than 50% of them appearing once. Germline V gives CDR1 MDHEN, CDR2 SYDVKM. CDR3 size: 14 residues. Trimming took 10 bases from V and 0 from J; bases not matched to a gene: 7.

The specimen was CD4+ T cells from blood, cultured in vitro, collected before SARS-CoV-2 vaccination. The V gene is TRBV28, the J gene TRBJ1-2, with 8 bases identical to TRBD1. This receptor was obtained from a human donor who had recovered from COVID-19. CDR3 residues: CAIQGAPSNYGYTF. CDR3 coding DNA: TGTGCCATTCAGGGGGCCCCATCTAACTATGGCTACACCTTC.